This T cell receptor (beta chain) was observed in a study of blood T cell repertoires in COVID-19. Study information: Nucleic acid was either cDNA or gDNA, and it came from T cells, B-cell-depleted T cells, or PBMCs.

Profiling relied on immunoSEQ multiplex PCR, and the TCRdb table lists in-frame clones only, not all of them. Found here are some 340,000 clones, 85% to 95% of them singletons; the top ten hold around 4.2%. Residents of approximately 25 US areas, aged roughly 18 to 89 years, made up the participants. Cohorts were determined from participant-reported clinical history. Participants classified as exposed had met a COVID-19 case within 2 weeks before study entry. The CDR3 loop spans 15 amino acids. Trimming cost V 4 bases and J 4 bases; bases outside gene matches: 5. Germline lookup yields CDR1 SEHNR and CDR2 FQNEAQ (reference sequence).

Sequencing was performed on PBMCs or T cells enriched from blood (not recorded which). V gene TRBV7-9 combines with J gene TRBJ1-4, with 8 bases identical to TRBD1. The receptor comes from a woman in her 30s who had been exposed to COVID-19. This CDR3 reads CASSSQQGVNEKLFF. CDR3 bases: TGTGCCAGCAGCTCCCAACAGGGGGTTAATGAAAAACTGTTTTTT.